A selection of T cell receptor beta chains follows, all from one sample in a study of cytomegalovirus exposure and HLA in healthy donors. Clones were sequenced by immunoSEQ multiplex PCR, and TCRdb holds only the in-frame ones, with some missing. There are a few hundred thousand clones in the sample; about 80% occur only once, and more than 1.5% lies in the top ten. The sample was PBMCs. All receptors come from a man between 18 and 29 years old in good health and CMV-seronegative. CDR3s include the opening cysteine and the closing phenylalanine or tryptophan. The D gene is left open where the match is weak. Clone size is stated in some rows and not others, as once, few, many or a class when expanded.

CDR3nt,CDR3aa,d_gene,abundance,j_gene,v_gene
TGTGCCAGCAGCCAAGTTGGCGGCGGTGGTGGCTACACCTTC,CASSQVGGGGGYTF,.,.,TRBJ1-2,TRBV4-2
TGTGCCAGCAGTTTGGGGACTAGCGGGAAAGATACGCAGTATTTT,CASSLGTSGKDTQYF,TRBD2,.,TRBJ2-3,TRBV27
TGTGCCAGTAGTAGGACTTACTCGGGTATTTTCAGCAATCAGCCCCAGCATTTT,CASSRTYSGIFSNQPQHF,.,.,TRBJ1-5,TRBV19
TGTGCCAGCAATCACCGGGACAAGGACACTGAAGCTTTCTTT,CASNHRDKDTEAFF,.,.,TRBJ1-1,TRBV27
TGTGCCAGCAGCGTACATCGGGGATCGGGTGGAAACACCATATATTTT,CASSVHRGSGGNTIYF,.,once,TRBJ1-3,TRBV7-8
TGTGCCAGCAGCTTAGGCGGTAGTAAATACGAGCAGTACTTC,CASSLGGSKYEQYF,.,.,TRBJ2-7,TRBV7-2
TGTGCCAGCAGCTCAACTAGTTCGGGGGGGACCCAGTACTTC,CASSSTSSGGTQYF,TRBD2,once,TRBJ2-5,TRBV11-1
TGCGCCAGCAGCCAAGATCGCGGCCAGGGGAACGGCGAGCAGTACTTC,CASSQDRGQGNGEQYF,.,.,TRBJ2-7,TRBV4-1
TGTGCCTGGAGGTCCGGGACAGTCTTGGAGCAGTACTTC,CAWRSGTVLEQYF,TRBD1,.,TRBJ2-7,TRBV30
TGTGCCAGCACCGCAAAGGACAGGGGAGCGAATGAGCAGTTCTTC,CASTAKDRGANEQFF,TRBD1,once,TRBJ2-1,TRBV6-6
TGTGCCAGCAGTCGAGGGACAGGGAGCGAAAAACTGTTTTTT,CASSRGTGSEKLFF,TRBD1,.,TRBJ1-4,TRBV6-1
TGTGCCAGTAGTATAGAGGCGGCGGGGCATCGGTCCTACGAGCAGTACTTC,CASSIEAAGHRSYEQYF,.,few,TRBJ2-7,TRBV19
TGTGCCAGCAGTTCTCCTTACAGGCTACCCTACAATGAGCAGTTCTTC,CASSSPYRLPYNEQFF,.,.,TRBJ2-1,TRBV28
TGTGCCAGCAGCTCGCAGGGAAGCGTCCCCTACGAGCAGTACTTC,CASSSQGSVPYEQYF,.,.,TRBJ2-7,TRBV11-2